The clone carrying this T cell receptor beta chain has only a few counts. A single record per CDR3 protein comes from TCRdb applying MiXCR to the 5' RACE reads. The table includes fewer than 150,000 distinct CDR3 sequences, approximately 5.9% detected once. The data were obtained in a study of T-cell memory formation after mild COVID-19. Deletions cut 7 bases from V and 2 bases from J, with 18 bases between. The germline CDR1 and CDR2 sequences are SNHLY and FYNNEI. CDR3 length equals 15 residues. This chain links TRBV2 with TRBJ2-7, with D perhaps TRBD2 (5 bases). This TCR came from an adult woman who had mild COVID-19 (a few samples of this study predate the infection). Cell type and time point are not known. Sequenced: PBMCs or a T cell subset sorted from them (not recorded which). The CDR3 DNA reads TGTGCCAGCATCCGGACCCCGGCGGGCGCCTACGAGCAGTACTTC. This translates into CASIRTPAGAYEQYF. The entire variable domain, with the rest obtained from reference TRBV2 and TRBJ2-7, is as follows: EPEVTQTPSHQVTQMGQEVILRCVPISNHLYFYWYRQILGQKVEFLVSFYNNEISEKSEIFDDQFSVERPDGSNFTLKIRSTKLEDSAMYFCASIRTPAGAYEQYFGPGTRLTVT.